The 25 T cell receptor beta chains reported below all come from one sample, sequenced in a study of blood T cell repertoires in COVID-19. Produced via immunoSEQ multiplex PCR; TCRdb's table is partial and in-frame only. The sample consists of 150,000 to 200,000 clones, 85% of them appearing once. Sequenced sample: peripheral blood. The receptors here all came from a man in his forties with acute or convalescent COVID-19.

As for this clone: The same CDR3 can be traced to other DNA sequences in this sample. This rearrangement joins TRBV11-2 to TRBJ1-1; D gene uncertain. Per germline, CDR1 SGHAT and CDR2 FQNNGV. The ends were cut back, 1 base at V and 1 base at J, with 4 bases in the middle. CDR3 size: 13 residues. The CDR3 loop reads CASSLGANTEAFF. The CDR3 coding sequence is TGTGCCAGCAGCTTAGGCGCGAACACTGAAGCTTTCTTT.

J is TRBJ2-7 and V is TRBV30, with a tentative D call TRBD1 (6 bases). The CDR3 contains 14 residues. Germline CDR1 and CDR2: GTSNPN and SVGIG (reference sequence). Trimming stripped 2 bases from V and 6 bases from J, with 17 bases between. The CDR3 bases are TGTGCCTGGAGTTTAACAGGGCTGAGGGCCGAGCAGTACTTC. The encoded protein is CAWSLTGLRAEQYF.

This chain joins TRBV6-4 and TRBJ2-1; 8 positions agree with TRBD2. The V gene's germline CDR1 is MRHNA and CDR2 SNTAGT. V gave up 0 bases and J gave up 3 bases; unmatched junction bases: 7. The CDR3 length is 17 residues. In nucleotides, the CDR3 is TGTGCCAGCAGTGACTCCCCGGTTGCGGGGGGCTACAATGAGCAGTTCTTC. Translated, it gives CASSDSPVAGGYNEQFF.

The V gene is TRBV21-1, the J gene TRBJ2-1; TRBD2, the table's D call, was not compared with the DNA. TRBV21-1 is recorded as a pseudogene. CDR3 size: 16 residues. Here the CDR3 DNA reads TGTGCCAGCAGCAGCGGGACTAGCGGGCCCTACAATGAGCAGTTCTTC. It specifies CASSSGTSGPYNEQFF.

The chain employs TRBV9 and TRBJ2-3, with TRBD2 matching over 9 bases. CDR1 and CDR2 (germline): SGDLS, YYNGEE. Trimming took 2 bases from V and 4 from J; bases not matched to a gene: 8. The CDR3 is 16 amino acids. The CDR3 region has the DNA TGTGCCAGCAGCGTTGGGGCTAGCGGGACCTCAGATACGCAGTATTTT. Protein: CASSVGASGTSDTQYF.

The CDR3 loop is CASSQDPTGNLYNSPLHF. The CDR3 DNA reads as TGTGCCAGCAGCCAAGACCCTACAGGCAACCTTTATAATTCACCCCTCCACTTT. The chain recombines TRBV4-2 with TRBJ1-6, with D possibly being TRBD1 (5 bases). Germline CDR1 is LGHNA and CDR2 is YNFKEQ. Deletions cut 0 bases from V and 4 bases from J, with 16 bases between. This CDR3 is 18 amino acids long.

Comments on this clone: Other DNA sequences in the sample encode the same CDR3. The chain carries TRBV6-5 and TRBJ1-5; 8 nucleotides align to TRBD1. V lost 6 bases, J lost 6 bases, and 7 bases stayed unmatched. The CDR3 runs to 14 residues. CDR1 and CDR2 from the germline V gene are MNHEY and SVGAGI. CDR3 DNA: TGTGCCAGCAGAGGACAGGGAGGCGGTCAGCCCCAGCATTTT. Amino acids: CASRGQGGGQPQHF.

This chain joins TRBV9 and TRBJ2-5; D perhaps matches TRBD1 (5 bases). The CDR3 has 15 residues. V was shortened by 1 base and J by 5 bases, with 15 bases between the two germline ends. Germline CDR1 SGDLS, CDR2 YYNGEE. CDR3 nucleotide sequence: TGTGCCAGCAGCGTAAGCCAAGGGGTGGCGGAGACCCAGTACTTC. It codes for CASSVSQGVAETQYF.

This clone has a handful of counts. The chain uses TRBV21-1 and TRBJ1-6. TRBV21-1 is labeled a pseudogene. This CDR3 has 16 residues. CDR3 nucleotides: TGTGCCAGCAGCTTGAGGCTAGGTCCGGGAAATTCACCCCTCCACTTT. It specifies CASSLRLGPGNSPLHF.

V gene TRBV19 combines with J gene TRBJ2-7; TRBD1 aligns across 11 bases. The J segment lost 3 bases and the V segment lost 4 bases, leaving 5 bases of the junction unmatched. The CDR3 extends over 15 amino acids. Per germline, CDR1 LNHDA and CDR2 SQIVND (reference sequence). The chain's CDR3 is CASSRAGTGGYEQYF. In nucleotides, the CDR3 is TGTGCCAGTAGTAGAGCCGGGACAGGGGGCTACGAGCAGTACTTC.

This clone showed up just once. The chain uses TRBV3-1 (or the pseudogene TRBV3-2) and TRBJ2-7; TRBD2 matches 10 bases. Trimming took 0 bases from V and 4 from J; bases not matched to a gene: 6. CDR3 length equals 16 residues. Germline V gene sequence: CDR1 LGHDT, CDR2 YNNKEL (reference sequence). CDR3 nucleotide sequence: TGTGCCAGCAGCCAAGATCTCACTAGCGGGGCTTACGAGCAGTACTTC. Its translation is CASSQDLTSGAYEQYF.

This chain links TRBV9 with TRBJ1-6; D perhaps matches TRBD1 (6 bases). The CDR3 has 15 amino acids. Germline loops: CDR1 SGDLS, CDR2 YYNGEE. Trimming removed 4 bases from V and 9 bases from J, with 17 bases in between. The CDR3 protein is CASSLLPGRGSPLHF. The DNA of the CDR3 is TGTGCCAGCAGCCTGCTTCCGGGCAGGGGTTCACCCCTCCACTTT.

This clone was seen a handful of times. The chain is built from TRBV4-2 and TRBJ1-2; 10 bases align to TRBD1. The CDR3 is 17 residues long. Germline trimming cut 2 bases from V and 7 bases from J; bases unmatched to any gene: 13. Germline V lookup: CDR1 LGHNA, CDR2 YNFKEQ. CDR3 nucleotides: TGTGCCAGCAGCCAACTGGGGACAGGGGCCCTTGGGGGTGGCTACACCTTC. The encoded protein is CASSQLGTGALGGGYTF.

The chain couples TRBV5-6 to TRBJ1-4; TRBD1 aligns across 7 bases. Losses at the gene ends were 4 bases for V and 0 bases for J; bases not matched to a gene: 12. The CDR3 has 18 residues. The V gene's germline CDR1 is SGHDT and CDR2 YYEEEE. CDR3: CASSESIGTASTNEKLFF. CDR3 nucleotides: TGTGCCAGCAGCGAAAGCATTGGGACAGCCTCAACTAATGAAAAACTGTTTTTT.

The chain is built from TRBV4-2 and TRBJ2-2, with 11 positions matching TRBD1. This CDR3 is built from 18 residues. Trimming cost V 1 base and J 5 bases; bases outside gene matches: 9. The germline CDR1 and CDR2 sequences are LGHNA and YNFKEQ. The chain's CDR3 is CASSQGTGGYGKTGELFF. The DNA of the CDR3 is TGTGCCAGCAGCCAAGGGACAGGGGGCTACGGGAAGACCGGGGAGCTGTTTTTT.

The chain is built from TRBV4-3 and TRBJ1-1; D remains ambiguous. Germline V gene lookup returns CDR1 LGHNA and CDR2 YSLEER. Trimming took off 2 bases at V and 5 bases at J, with 9 bases between the two ends. This CDR3 spans 13 amino acids. The CDR3 DNA reads as TGCGCCAGCAGCCAATATACGAGGACTGAAGCTTTCTTT. Translating gives CASSQYTRTEAFF.

The rearrangement uses TRBV11-2 and TRBJ2-5, with D maybe TRBD1 (5 bases). Germline CDR1 is SGHAT and CDR2 is FQNNGV. Trimming left V 1 base short and J 2 bases short, with 11 bases between. There are 15 residues in the CDR3. Written as DNA, the CDR3 is TGTGCCAGCAGCTTAGGGAGCCAGGGACAAGAGACCCAGTACTTC. This translates into CASSLGSQGQETQYF. Based on the CDR3 plus reference TRBV11-2 and TRBJ2-5, the full variable domain is EAGVAQSPRYKIIEKRQSVAFWCNPISGHATLYWYQQILGQGPKLLIQFQNNGVVDDSQLPKDRFSAERLKGVDSTLKIQPAKLEDSAVYLCASSLGSQGQETQYFGPGTRLLVL.

The chain employs TRBV2 and TRBJ2-1; D possibly corresponds to TRBD2 (6 bases). Deletions cut 6 bases from V and 12 bases from J, with 12 bases between. The germline V gene has CDR1 SNHLY and CDR2 FYNNEI. CDR3 length: 11 amino acids. The chain's CDR3 is CASRPDGGQFF. The CDR3 nucleotides are TGTGCCAGCAGACCCGACGGGGGGCAGTTCTTC.

The chain is built from TRBV7-9 and TRBJ1-2, with 7 bases aligning to TRBD1. Germline lookup yields CDR1 SEHNR and CDR2 FQNEAQ (reference sequence). The CDR3 loop spans 14 amino acids. After removal of 2 bases from V and 6 bases from J, the junction contained 6 bases not matched to a gene. CDR3 nucleotide sequence: TGTGCCAGCAGCTTACTCGTAGGGGGCGATGGCTACACCTTC. It codes for CASSLLVGGDGYTF.

V gene TRBV7-2 combines with J gene TRBJ1-5; perhaps TRBD1 as D (6 bases). Per germline, CDR1 SGHTA and CDR2 FQGNSA. Trimming took off 4 bases at V and 7 bases at J, with 17 bases between the two ends. The length of the CDR3 is 15 residues. Written as DNA, the CDR3 is TGTGCCAGCAGCTCAGCGGTAGGCCAGGGGCAGCCCCAGCATTTT. It yields the protein CASSSAVGQGQPQHF.

V usage is TRBV19 and J usage is TRBJ1-2; D gene ambiguous. The CDR3 is 14 residues long. Germline V lookup: CDR1 LNHDA, CDR2 SQIVND (reference sequence). The ends were cut back, 4 bases at V and 2 bases at J, with 11 bases in the middle. Written as DNA, the CDR3 is TGTGCCAGTAGTAGGCTTGAGAGGAACTATGGCTACACCTTC. Translated: CASSRLERNYGYTF.

The genes are TRBV7-8 and TRBJ2-4; TRBD2 aligns across 12 bases. CDR3 size: 19 residues. Per germline, CDR1 SGHVS and CDR2 FQNEAQ. V was clipped by 5 bases and J by 0 bases; unmatched bases: 11. The CDR3 DNA sequence: TGTGCCAGCAGCCCAAGTCTAGCGGGGGGGTTAGGAGCCAAAAACATTCAGTACTTC. Protein product: CASSPSLAGGLGAKNIQYF.

This chain joins TRBV7-2 and TRBJ1-2; D is possibly TRBD1 (6 bases). The germline V and J ends were trimmed by 4 bases and 0 bases, with 12 bases remaining between them. The CDR3 runs 15 residues. Germline V lookup: CDR1 SGHTA, CDR2 FQGNSA. The CDR3 region has the DNA TGTGCCAGCAGCTCGTACAGGGAAGCTAACTATGGCTACACCTTC. Protein: CASSSYREANYGYTF.

The J gene is TRBJ1-6, the V gene TRBV9; 7 bases line up with TRBD1. Germline V gene lookup returns CDR1 SGDLS and CDR2 YYNGEE. The J segment lost 6 bases and the V segment lost 4 bases, leaving 4 bases of the junction unmatched. The CDR3 runs 14 residues. The CDR3 loop reads CASSPGTANSPLHF. The CDR3 DNA reads as TGTGCCAGCAGCCCCGGGACAGCTAATTCACCCCTCCACTTT.

This chain links TRBV7-2 with TRBJ2-3, with TRBD2 identical over 11 bases. This CDR3 spans 18 amino acids. Germline values: CDR1 SGHTA, CDR2 FQGNSA. J gave up 4 bases and V 2 bases, and 11 bases lay outside the gene matches. The CDR3 coding sequence is TGTGCCAGCAGCTTAAACCCTATGATAGCGGGGGGGCCAGATACGCAGTATTTT. Protein sequence: CASSLNPMIAGGPDTQYF.